The clone carrying this TCR beta chain was seen ten or more times. As yet, its antigen is unknown. Mismatch with germline at one junction end may stem from a read error. The CDR3 runs 15 residues. Germline V gene lookup returns CDR1 SSHAT and CDR2 FNYEAQ (reference sequence). These data originate in a study of breast tumors, draining lymph nodes, adjacent tissues. Samples came from axillary lymph nodes draining the breast cancer. A single record per CDR3 protein comes from TCRdb applying MiXCR to the multiplex PCR reads. The top ten hold approximately 3.6% of the sample, which has 200,000 to 250,000 distinct CDR3 sequences, under 35% seen once. General study points: Data fit most tumor T cells coming from lymph node, expanding in tumor. Tumors had less TCR diversity than lymph nodes, more than nontumor tissue.

This sequence originates from a female donor with breast cancer. Some clones in this sample may be carry-over from other donors' samples. The V call is TRBV7-7, the J call TRBJ2-5; D is possibly TRBD2 (6 bases). Sequencing input: axillary lymph node tissue. CDR3 DNA: TGTGCTAGCAGCCCACGGTTAGCGGCACAAGAGACCCAGTACTTC. Translating it yields CASSPRLAAQETQYF.